This entry is about one T cell receptor (beta chain). Its antigen is undetermined. Time point here: persistent/refractory GD, antithyroid drugs over 5 years with positive TRAb. The TCR library was made from RNA extracted from PBMCs. The TCR beta library used iRepertoire HTBI primers with Arm-PCR amplification of CDR3. Original processing methods: Samples revealed 50 to 70 TRBV and 14 TRBJ segments. Each CDR3 protein is one row after TCRdb ran MiXCR on the multiplex PCR reads. The authors' filters were not applied to this entry. The repertoire holds a few hundred thousand distinct CDR3 sequences, with around 20% as singletons. The sample originates from a study of regulatory T cells in long-lasting Graves disease. The study's findings and limits: Patients with persistent Graves' had lower TCR diversity than newly diagnosed patients. Patients with persistent disease shared 2,741 public clonotypes, outpacing the approximately 920 shared by new patients. TRBV28, TRBJ1-2 and TRBJ2-5 were favored in persistent disease.

CDR3 length: 15 amino acids. CDR1 and CDR2 (germline): SGHRS, YFSETQ. The ends lost 5 bases at V and 5 bases at J; junction bases unmatched: 8. The sequenced sample was peripheral blood mononuclear cells (PBMCs), obtained when the disease was refractory, from a patient treated with antithyroid drugs. This chain links TRBV5-1 with TRBJ2-1; 9 bases map to TRBD2. This receptor was taken from a female donor with Graves disease. The CDR3 nucleotides are TGCGCCAGCAGGAATAGCGGGAGCAGCGACAATGAGCAGTTCTTC. Translation: CASRNSGSSDNEQFF.